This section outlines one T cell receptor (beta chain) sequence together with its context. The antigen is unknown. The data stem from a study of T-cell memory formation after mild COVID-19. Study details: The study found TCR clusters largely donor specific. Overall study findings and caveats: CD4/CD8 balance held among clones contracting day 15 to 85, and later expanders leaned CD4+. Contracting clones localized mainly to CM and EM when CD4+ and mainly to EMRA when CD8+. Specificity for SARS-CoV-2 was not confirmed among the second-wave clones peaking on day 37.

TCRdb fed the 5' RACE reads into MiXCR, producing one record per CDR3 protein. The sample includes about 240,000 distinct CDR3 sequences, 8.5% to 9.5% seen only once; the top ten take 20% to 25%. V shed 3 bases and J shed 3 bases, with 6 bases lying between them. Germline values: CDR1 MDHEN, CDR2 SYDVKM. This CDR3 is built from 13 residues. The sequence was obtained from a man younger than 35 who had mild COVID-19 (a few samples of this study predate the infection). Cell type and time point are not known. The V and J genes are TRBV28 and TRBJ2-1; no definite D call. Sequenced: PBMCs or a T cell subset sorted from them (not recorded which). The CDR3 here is CASSLLDYNEQFF. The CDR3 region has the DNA TGTGCCAGCAGTTTGTTGGACTACAATGAGCAGTTCTTC.